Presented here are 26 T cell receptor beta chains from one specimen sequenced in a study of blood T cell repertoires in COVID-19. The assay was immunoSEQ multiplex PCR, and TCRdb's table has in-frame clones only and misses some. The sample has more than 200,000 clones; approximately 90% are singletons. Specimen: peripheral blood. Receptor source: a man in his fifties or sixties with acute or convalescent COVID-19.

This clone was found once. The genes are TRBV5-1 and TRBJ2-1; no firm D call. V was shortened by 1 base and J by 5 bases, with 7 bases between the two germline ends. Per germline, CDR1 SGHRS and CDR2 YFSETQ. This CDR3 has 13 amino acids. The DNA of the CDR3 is TGCGCCAGCAGCTTGTGGGCCGACAATGAGCAGTTCTTC. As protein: CASSLWADNEQFF.

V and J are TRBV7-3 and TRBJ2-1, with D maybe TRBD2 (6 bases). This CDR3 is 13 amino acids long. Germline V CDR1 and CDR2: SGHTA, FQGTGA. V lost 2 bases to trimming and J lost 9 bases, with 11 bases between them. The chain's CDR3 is CASSLGWRGEQFF. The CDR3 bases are TGTGCCAGCAGCTTAGGCTGGCGGGGTGAGCAGTTCTTC.

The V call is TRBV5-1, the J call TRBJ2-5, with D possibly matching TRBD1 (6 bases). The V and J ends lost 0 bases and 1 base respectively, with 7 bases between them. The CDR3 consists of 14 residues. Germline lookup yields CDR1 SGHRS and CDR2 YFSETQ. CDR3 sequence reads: CASSLGQVQETQYF. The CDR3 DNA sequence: TGCGCCAGCAGCTTGGGACAGGTCCAAGAGACCCAGTACTTC.

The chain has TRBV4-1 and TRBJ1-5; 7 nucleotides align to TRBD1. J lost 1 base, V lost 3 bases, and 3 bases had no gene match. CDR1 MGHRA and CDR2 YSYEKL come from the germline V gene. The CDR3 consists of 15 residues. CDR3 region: CASSQGGQSNQPQHF. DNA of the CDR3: TGCGCCAGCAGCCAGGGGGGACAGAGCAATCAGCCCCAGCATTTT.

CDR3 loop: CASSQDGPYMEGNQPQHF. CDR3 bases: TGCGCCAGCAGCCAAGATGGGCCCTACATGGAGGGGAATCAGCCCCAGCATTTT. The chain recombines TRBV4-1 with TRBJ1-5, with D possibly matching TRBD1 (5 bases). Trimming took 0 bases from V and 4 from J, leaving 19 bases between them. This CDR3 contains 18 residues. Germline values: CDR1 MGHRA, CDR2 YSYEKL.

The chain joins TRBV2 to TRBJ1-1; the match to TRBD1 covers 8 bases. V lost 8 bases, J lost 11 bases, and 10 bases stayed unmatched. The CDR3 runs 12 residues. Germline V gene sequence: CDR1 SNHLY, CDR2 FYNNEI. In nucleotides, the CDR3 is TGTGCCAGCCGCGGACAGGGCCGATGGGCTTTCTTT. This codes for CASRGQGRWAFF.

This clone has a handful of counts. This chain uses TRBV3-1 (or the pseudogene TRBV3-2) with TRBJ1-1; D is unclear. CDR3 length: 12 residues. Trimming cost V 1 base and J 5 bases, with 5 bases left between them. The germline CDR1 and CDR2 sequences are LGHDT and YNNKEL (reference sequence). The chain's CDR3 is CASSQAVTEAFF. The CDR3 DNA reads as TGTGCCAGCAGCCAAGCGGTTACTGAAGCTTTCTTT.

The CDR3, as DNA: TGCGCCAGCAGCCAGGGACAGGGTTTATATGGCTACACCTTC. Residues: CASSQGQGLYGYTF. J is TRBJ1-2 and V is TRBV5-1; TRBD1 matches at 9 bases. CDR1 is SGHRS and CDR2 is YFSETQ in the germline V gene. The CDR3 loop spans 14 amino acids. The V and J ends lost 4 bases and 5 bases, in that order; junction bases with no gene match: 6.

For the CDR3, the DNA is TGTGCCAGCAGTTCTACGGGAGGTGAAAAACTGTTTTTT. Translated: CASSSTGGEKLFF. The gene calls are TRBV12-3 or TRBV12-4 and TRBJ1-4; D remains ambiguous. The V end was cut by 4 bases, the J end by 7 bases, with 10 bases between. There are 13 residues in the CDR3.

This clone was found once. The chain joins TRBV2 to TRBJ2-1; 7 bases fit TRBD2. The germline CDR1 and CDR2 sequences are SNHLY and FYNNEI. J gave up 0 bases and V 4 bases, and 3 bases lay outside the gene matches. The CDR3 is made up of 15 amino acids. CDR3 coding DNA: TGTGCCAGCAGTGTCGGCGGGAGCTCCTACAATGAGCAGTTCTTC. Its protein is CASSVGGSSYNEQFF.

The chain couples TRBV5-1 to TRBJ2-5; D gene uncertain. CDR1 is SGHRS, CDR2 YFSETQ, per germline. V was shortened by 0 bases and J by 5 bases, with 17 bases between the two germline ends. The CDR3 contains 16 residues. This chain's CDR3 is CASSLVVGMLEETQYF. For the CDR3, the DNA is TGCGCCAGCAGCTTGGTAGTGGGCATGCTCGAGGAGACCCAGTACTTC.

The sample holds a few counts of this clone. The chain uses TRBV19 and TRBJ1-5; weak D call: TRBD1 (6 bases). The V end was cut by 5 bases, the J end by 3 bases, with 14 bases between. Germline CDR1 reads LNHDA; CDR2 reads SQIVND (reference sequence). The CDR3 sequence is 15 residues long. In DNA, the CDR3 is TGTGCCAGTAGTTTACAGGGATCATTCAATCAGCCCCAGCATTTT. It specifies CASSLQGSFNQPQHF.

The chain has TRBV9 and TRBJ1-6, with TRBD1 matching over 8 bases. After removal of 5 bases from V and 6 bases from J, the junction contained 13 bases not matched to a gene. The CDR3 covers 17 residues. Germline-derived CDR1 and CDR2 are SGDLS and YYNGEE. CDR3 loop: CASSRLGGTGVNSPLHF. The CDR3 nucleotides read TGTGCCAGCAGTCGTCTAGGGGGGACAGGAGTTAATTCACCCCTCCACTTT.

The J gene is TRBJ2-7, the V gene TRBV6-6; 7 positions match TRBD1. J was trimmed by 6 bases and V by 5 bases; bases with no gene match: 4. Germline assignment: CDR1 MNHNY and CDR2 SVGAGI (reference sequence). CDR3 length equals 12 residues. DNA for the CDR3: TGTGCCAGCAGTAGAACAGGGGTCGAGCAGTACTTC. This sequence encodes CASSRTGVEQYF.

The CDR3 loop reads CASSQYGVLVSSEQFF. The CDR3 nucleotides are TGCGCCAGCAGCCAGTACGGGGTTTTGGTCTCCAGTGAGCAGTTCTTC. J is TRBJ2-1 and V is TRBV4-1; a possible D gene is TRBD2 (5 bases). Germline V gene sequence: CDR1 MGHRA, CDR2 YSYEKL. This CDR3 spans 16 amino acids. V dropped 3 bases and J dropped 9 bases, with 21 bases sitting between them.

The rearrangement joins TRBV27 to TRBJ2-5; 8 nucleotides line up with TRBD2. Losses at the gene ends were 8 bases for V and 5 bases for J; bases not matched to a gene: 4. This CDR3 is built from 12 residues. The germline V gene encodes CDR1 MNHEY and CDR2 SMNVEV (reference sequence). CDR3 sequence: CASGTRGETQYF. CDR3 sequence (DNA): TGTGCCAGCGGGACTAGGGGGGAGACCCAGTACTTC.

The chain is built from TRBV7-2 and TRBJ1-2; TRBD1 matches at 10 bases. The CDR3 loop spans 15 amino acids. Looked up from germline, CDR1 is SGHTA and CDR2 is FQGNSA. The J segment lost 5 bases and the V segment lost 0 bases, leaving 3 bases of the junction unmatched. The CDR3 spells CASSLAPGQGYGYTF. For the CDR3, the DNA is TGTGCCAGCAGCTTAGCACCGGGACAGGGGTATGGCTACACCTTC.

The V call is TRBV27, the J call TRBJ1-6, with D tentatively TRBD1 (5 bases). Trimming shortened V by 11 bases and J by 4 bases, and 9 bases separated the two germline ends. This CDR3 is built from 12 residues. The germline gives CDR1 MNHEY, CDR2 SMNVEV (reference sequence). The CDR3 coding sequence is TGTGCCTCGGGGGTTTATAATTCACCCCTCCACTTT. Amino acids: CASGVYNSPLHF.

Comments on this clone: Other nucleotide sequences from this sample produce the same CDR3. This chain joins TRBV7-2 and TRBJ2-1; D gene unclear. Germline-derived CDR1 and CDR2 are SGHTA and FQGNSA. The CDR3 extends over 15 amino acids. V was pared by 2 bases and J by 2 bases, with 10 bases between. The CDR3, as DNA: TGTGCCAGCAGCTTAAATAGTAATACCTACAATGAGCAGTTCTTC. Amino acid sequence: CASSLNSNTYNEQFF.

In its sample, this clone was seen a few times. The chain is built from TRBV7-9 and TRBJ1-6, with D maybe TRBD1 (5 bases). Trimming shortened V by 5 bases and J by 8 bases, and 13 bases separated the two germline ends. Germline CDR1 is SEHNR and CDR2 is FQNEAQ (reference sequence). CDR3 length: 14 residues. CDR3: CASSRRGTYSPLHF. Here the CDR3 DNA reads TGTGCCAGCAGCCGCCGGGGGACGTATTCACCCCTCCACTTT.

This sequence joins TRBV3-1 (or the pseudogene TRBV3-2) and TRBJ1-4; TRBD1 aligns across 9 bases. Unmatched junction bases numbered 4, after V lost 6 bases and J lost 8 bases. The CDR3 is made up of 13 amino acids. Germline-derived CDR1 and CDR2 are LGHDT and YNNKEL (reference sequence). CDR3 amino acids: CASRGQGREKLFF. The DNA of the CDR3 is TGTGCCAGCAGGGGACAGGGACGGGAAAAACTGTTTTTT.

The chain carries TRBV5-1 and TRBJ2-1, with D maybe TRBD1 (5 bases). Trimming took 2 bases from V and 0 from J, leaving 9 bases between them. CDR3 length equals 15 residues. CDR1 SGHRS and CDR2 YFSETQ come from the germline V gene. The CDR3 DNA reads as TGCGCCAGCAGCTTTGGCAGGGTCTCCTACAATGAGCAGTTCTTC. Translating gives CASSFGRVSYNEQFF.

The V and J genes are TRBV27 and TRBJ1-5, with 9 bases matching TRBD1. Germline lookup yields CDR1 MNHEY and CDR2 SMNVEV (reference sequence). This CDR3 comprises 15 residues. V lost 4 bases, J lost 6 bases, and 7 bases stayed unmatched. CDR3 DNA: TGTGCCAGCAGTTCAGGGACAGGGACGATTCAGCCCCAGCATTTT. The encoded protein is CASSSGTGTIQPQHF.

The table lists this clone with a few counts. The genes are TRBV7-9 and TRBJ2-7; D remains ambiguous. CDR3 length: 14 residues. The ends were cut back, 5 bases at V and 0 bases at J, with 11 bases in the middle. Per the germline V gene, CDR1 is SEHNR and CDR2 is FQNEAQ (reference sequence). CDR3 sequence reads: CASSPRVSSYEQYF. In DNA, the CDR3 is TGTGCCAGCAGCCCTCGGGTCAGCTCCTACGAGCAGTACTTC.

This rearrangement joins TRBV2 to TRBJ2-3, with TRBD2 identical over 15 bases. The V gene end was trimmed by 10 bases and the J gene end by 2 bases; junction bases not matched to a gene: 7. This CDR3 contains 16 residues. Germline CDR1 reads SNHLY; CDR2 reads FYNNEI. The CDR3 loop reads CAKGLAGGPLTDTQYF. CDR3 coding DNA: TGTGCCAAAGGACTAGCGGGGGGGCCACTCACAGATACGCAGTATTTT.

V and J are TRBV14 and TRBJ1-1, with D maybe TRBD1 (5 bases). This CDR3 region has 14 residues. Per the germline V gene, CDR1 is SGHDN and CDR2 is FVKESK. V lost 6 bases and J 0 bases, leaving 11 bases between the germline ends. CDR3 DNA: TGTGCCAGCAGGAAAGGGGACTTGAACACTGAAGCTTTCTTT. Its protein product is CASRKGDLNTEAFF.